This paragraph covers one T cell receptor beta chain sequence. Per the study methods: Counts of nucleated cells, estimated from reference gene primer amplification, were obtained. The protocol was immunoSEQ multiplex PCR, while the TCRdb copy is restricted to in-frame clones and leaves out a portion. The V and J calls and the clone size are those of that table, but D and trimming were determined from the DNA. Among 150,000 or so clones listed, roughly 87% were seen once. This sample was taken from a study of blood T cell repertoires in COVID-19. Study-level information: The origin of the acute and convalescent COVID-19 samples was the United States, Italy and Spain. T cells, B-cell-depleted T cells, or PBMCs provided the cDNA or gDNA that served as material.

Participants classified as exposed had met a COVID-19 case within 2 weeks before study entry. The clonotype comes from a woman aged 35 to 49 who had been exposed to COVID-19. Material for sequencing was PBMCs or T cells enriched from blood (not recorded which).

The CDR3, as DNA: TGTGCCAGCAATTGGCCTGGGGCCAACGTCCTGACTTTC. It specifies CASNWPGANVLTF. This chain uses TRBV11-2 with TRBJ2-6; D is uncertain. From germline, CDR1 is SGHAT and CDR2 FQNNGV. Trimming shortened V by 7 bases and J by 2 bases, and 6 bases separated the two germline ends. This CDR3 spans 13 amino acids.